The 32 T cell receptor beta chains in this list originate from one sample, sequenced in a study of cytomegalovirus exposure and HLA in healthy donors. The repertoire was sequenced with immunoSEQ multiplex PCR; TCRdb's copy has only in-frame clones and lacks some. The data contain around 300,000 clones, approximately 91% of them seen just once; the ten biggest clones take up around 0.96%. Sample: PBMCs. The receptor source for this set is a man under 40 in good health and CMV-seronegative.

The chain carries TRBV6-5 and TRBJ2-7; 8 nucleotides align to TRBD1. V was pared by 6 bases and J by 3 bases, with 7 bases of the junction left unmatched. Germline assignment: CDR1 MNHEY and CDR2 SVGAGI. The CDR3 is 14 amino acids. CDR3 DNA sequence: TGTGCCAGCAGCTCGGACAGGGAGGACTACGAGCAGTACTTC. Its protein is CASSSDREDYEQYF.

The chain recombines TRBV5-6 with TRBJ1-6; D possibly corresponds to TRBD1 (5 bases). CDR1 is SGHDT, CDR2 YYEEEE, per germline. This CDR3 has 15 residues. V was pared by 5 bases and J by 5 bases, with 14 bases between. The CDR3: CASRPRDFHNSPLHF. The CDR3 coding sequence is TGTGCCAGCAGACCACGGGACTTCCATAATTCACCCCTCCACTTT.

The rearrangement links TRBV19 to TRBJ1-2, with D tentatively TRBD1 (6 bases). This CDR3 has 16 residues. Germline V gene data show CDR1 as LNHDA and CDR2 as SQIVND (reference sequence). Trimming took 3 bases from V and 5 from J, leaving 19 bases between them. CDR3 coding DNA: TGTGCCAGTAGTATCGAAGGGACACGGACCGTGTATGGCTACACCTTC. Its translation: CASSIEGTRTVYGYTF.

The chain joins TRBV25-1 to TRBJ1-2; TRBD1 aligns across 8 bases. The CDR3 is 17 amino acids. Germline V lookup: CDR1 MGHDK, CDR2 SYGVNS. The V gene end was trimmed by 7 bases and the J gene end by 2 bases; junction bases not matched to a gene: 15. CDR3 region: CASTGYGQGGLNYGYTF. CDR3 DNA: TGTGCCAGCACTGGGTACGGACAGGGAGGTTTGAACTATGGCTACACCTTC.

The V and J genes are TRBV5-1 and TRBJ2-7, with 8 positions matching TRBD1. Per germline, CDR1 SGHRS and CDR2 YFSETQ. The junction had 10 bases not matched to a gene; V was cut back by 4 bases and J by 1 base. The CDR3 has 16 residues. In DNA form, the CDR3 reads TGCGCCAGCAGCCCCCTCTACCGGGACAGGTCCTACGAGCAGTACTTC. Its translation: CASSPLYRDRSYEQYF.

J is TRBJ2-7 and V is TRBV9; TRBD2 matches 7 bases. This CDR3 is 12 amino acids long. The V and J ends lost 3 bases and 5 bases, in that order; junction bases with no gene match: 2. Germline CDR1 is SGDLS and CDR2 is YYNGEE. Written as DNA, the CDR3 is TGTGCCAGCAGCGGCGGGGGTAACGAGCAGTACTTC. Its translation: CASSGGGNEQYF.

The rearrangement uses TRBV6-5 and TRBJ2-7; the match to TRBD1 covers 10 bases. The V gene end was trimmed by 2 bases and the J gene end by 6 bases; junction bases not matched to a gene: 10. Germline CDR1 is MNHEY and CDR2 is SVGAGI. The CDR3 extends over 16 amino acids. Here the CDR3 reads CASSYSPGQGVFEQYF. CDR3 in DNA: TGTGCCAGCAGTTACAGCCCAGGACAGGGGGTCTTCGAGCAGTACTTC.

This chain joins TRBV4-1 and TRBJ2-2, with 7 bases fitting TRBD1. Germline-derived CDR1 and CDR2 are MGHRA and YSYEKL. CDR3 size: 18 residues. Unmatched junction bases numbered 15, after V lost 2 bases and J lost 6 bases. The CDR3 sequence is CASSQTPIGGSFPGELFF. The CDR3 DNA follows: TGCGCCAGCAGCCAAACCCCCATAGGGGGCTCCTTTCCCGGGGAGCTGTTTTTT.

V usage is TRBV5-1 and J usage is TRBJ1-6; TRBD1 matches at 9 bases. J was trimmed by 9 bases and V by 0 bases; bases with no gene match: 4. CDR3 length equals 15 residues. Germline CDR1 is SGHRS and CDR2 is YFSETQ. CDR3 protein: CASSLEGQGVSPLHF. DNA for the CDR3: TGCGCCAGCAGCTTGGAGGGACAGGGCGTTTCACCCCTCCACTTT.

The V call is TRBV2, the J call TRBJ1-5, with a weak D call TRBD1 (5 bases). The V end lost 4 bases, the J end lost 0 bases, and 13 bases lay between the germline ends. Germline V gene data show CDR1 as SNHLY and CDR2 as FYNNEI. The CDR3 length is 16 residues. The CDR3 is CASSGQGSYSNQPQHF. The CDR3 DNA is TGTGCCAGCAGTGGCCAGGGTTCCTATAGCAATCAGCCCCAGCATTTT.

CDR3 bases: TGTGCCACCTCGGGACATTTCCAAGAGACCCAGTACTTC. Its translation is CATSGHFQETQYF. J is TRBJ2-5 and V is TRBV5-4; maybe TRBD1 (6 bases). CDR1 is SGHNT, CDR2 YYREEE, per germline (reference sequence). The CDR3 is 13 residues long. The V end was cut by 9 bases, the J end by 1 base, with 13 bases between.

J is TRBJ2-5 and V is TRBV5-6, with D tentatively TRBD2 (7 bases). V was pared by 7 bases and J by 5 bases, with 21 bases between. The CDR3 spans 15 residues. Germline V lookup: CDR1 SGHDT, CDR2 YYEEEE. The DNA of the CDR3 is TGTGCCAGCCGATACGAGAGGGGGGGCCCGGAGACCCAGTACTTC. It is translated as CASRYERGGPETQYF.

The chain couples TRBV4-2 to TRBJ2-1, with 13 bases lining up with TRBD2. In germline, CDR1 is LGHNA, CDR2 YNFKEQ. This CDR3 spans 14 amino acids. The V segment lost 8 bases and the J segment 6 bases; nucleotides outside the gene matches: 4. CDR3 nucleotide sequence: TGTGCCAGCCGACGGACTAGCGGGGGCAATGAGCAGTTCTTC. Amino acid sequence: CASRRTSGGNEQFF.

This chain joins TRBV5-4 and TRBJ1-1, with no clear D. The germline gives CDR1 SGHNT, CDR2 YYREEE (reference sequence). Trimming removed 2 bases from V and 3 bases from J, with 17 bases in between. The CDR3 is made up of 16 amino acids. As DNA, the CDR3 is TGTGCCAGCAGCTTTGGCGGTTGGGAGGAAGACACTGAAGCTTTCTTT. Amino acids: CASSFGGWEEDTEAFF.

The J gene is TRBJ2-4, the V gene TRBV5-6, with 7 bases matching TRBD2. The V gene's germline CDR1 is SGHDT and CDR2 YYEEEE. The CDR3 runs to 15 residues. V lost 4 bases to trimming and J lost 2 bases; unmatched junction nucleotides: 6. The CDR3 sequence: CASSPPGGTKNIQYF. The CDR3 DNA reads TGTGCCAGCAGCCCCCCGGGGGGAACCAAAAACATTCAGTACTTC.

The count of this clone is one. The chain joins TRBV7-9 to TRBJ2-3; possibly TRBD1 for D (5 bases). V was shortened by 8 bases and J by 0 bases, with 12 bases between the two germline ends. The CDR3 has 14 amino acids. Germline loops: CDR1 SEHNR, CDR2 FQNEAQ (reference sequence). CDR3: CASGARDSTDTQYF. CDR3 coding DNA: TGTGCCAGCGGGGCAAGGGATAGCACAGATACGCAGTATTTT.

The J gene is TRBJ2-1, the V gene TRBV15; possible D gene TRBD2, 5 bases. Trimming shortened V by 0 bases and J by 8 bases, and 8 bases separated the two germline ends. The CDR3 has 13 amino acids. Germline V CDR1 and CDR2: LNHNV, YYDKDF (reference sequence). Here the CDR3 reads CATSRDPRDEQFF. CDR3 DNA sequence: TGTGCCACCAGCAGAGATCCGCGGGATGAGCAGTTCTTC.

The chain has TRBV5-6 and TRBJ2-3; TRBD2 agrees at 11 bases. The V gene end was trimmed by 0 bases and the J gene end by 3 bases; junction bases not matched to a gene: 6. This CDR3 has 17 amino acids. CDR1 SGHDT and CDR2 YYEEEE come from the germline V gene. CDR3 DNA: TGTGCCAGCAGCTTGGGACTAGCGGGAAGTTTGACAGATACGCAGTATTTT. As protein: CASSLGLAGSLTDTQYF.

In this sample, this clone turned up a few times. V gene TRBV13 combines with J gene TRBJ1-2, with TRBD1 matching 10 bases. Germline CDR1 is PRHDT and CDR2 is FYEKMQ (reference sequence). The CDR3 loop spans 15 amino acids. V lost 5 bases and J lost 4; bases outside the gene matches: 7. CDR3 protein: CASSPPTGGPYGYTF. The CDR3 DNA sequence: TGTGCCAGCAGCCCGCCGACAGGGGGCCCCTATGGCTACACCTTC.

The V gene is TRBV28, the J gene TRBJ2-7; a possible D gene is TRBD1 (5 bases). From germline, CDR1 is MDHEN and CDR2 SYDVKM. V dropped 1 base and J dropped 5 bases, with 18 bases sitting between them. The CDR3 is 16 amino acids. CDR3 residues: CASSLSPAGSRDEQYF. The CDR3 bases are TGTGCCAGCAGTTTATCCCCTGCAGGGTCCAGGGACGAGCAGTACTTC.

This chain uses TRBV2 with TRBJ2-7, with a weak D call TRBD1 (5 bases). V was pared by 7 bases and J by 2 bases, with 15 bases between. The CDR3 consists of 14 residues. CDR1 SNHLY and CDR2 FYNNEI come from the germline V gene. CDR3: CASIGTGKTYEQYF. DNA of the CDR3: TGTGCCAGCATCGGAACAGGAAAAACCTACGAGCAGTACTTC.

In its sample, this clone was seen once. The chain is built from TRBV27 and TRBJ2-7; 9 nucleotides align to TRBD1. The CDR3 sequence is 14 residues long. The germline CDR1 and CDR2 sequences are MNHEY and SMNVEV (reference sequence). The ends lost 2 bases at V and 2 bases at J; junction bases unmatched: 1. The CDR3 sequence: CASSLGTGPYEQYF. CDR3 coding DNA: TGTGCCAGCAGTTTAGGGACAGGGCCCTACGAGCAGTACTTC.

The rearrangement uses TRBV5-1 and TRBJ1-1; 9 bases map to TRBD1. The V and J ends lost 4 bases and 1 base, in that order; junction bases with no gene match: 8. The CDR3 contains 16 residues. Germline V gene lookup returns CDR1 SGHRS and CDR2 YFSETQ. Here the CDR3 DNA reads TGCGCCAGCAGCCCCTTTTCGGGACAGGGGAACACTGAAGCTTTCTTT. Amino acids: CASSPFSGQGNTEAFF.

This clone was picked up one time. J is TRBJ2-2 and V is TRBV9, with TRBD1 matching over 8 bases. Germline CDR1 reads SGDLS; CDR2 reads YYNGEE. This CDR3 spans 14 amino acids. Germline trimming cut 3 bases from V and 6 bases from J; bases unmatched to any gene: 4. The DNA for the CDR3 is TGTGCCAGCAGCGCGGGACAGGTAGCCGGGGAGCTGTTTTTT. The encoded protein is CASSAGQVAGELFF.

There are a few counts of this clone. V usage is TRBV5-4 and J usage is TRBJ2-1, with TRBD1 matching over 7 bases. Trimming at V came to 5 bases and at J to 6 bases, leaving 5 bases not matched to a gene. Germline V lookup: CDR1 SGHNT, CDR2 YYREEE (reference sequence). The CDR3 has 13 residues. CDR3 nucleotides: TGTGCCAGCAGATACGGGACAGCCAATGAGCAGTTCTTC. This sequence encodes CASRYGTANEQFF.

CDR3 in DNA: TGTGCCAGCAGCGTGACGACAGTCAATAGCAATCAGCCCCAGCATTTT. The encoded protein is CASSVTTVNSNQPQHF. The chain is built from TRBV11-2 and TRBJ1-5, with D maybe TRBD1 (5 bases). The ends were cut back, 5 bases at V and 0 bases at J, with 14 bases in the middle. CDR3 length equals 16 residues. The germline V gene encodes CDR1 SGHAT and CDR2 FQNNGV.

This clone was observed a single time. This rearrangement joins TRBV5-6 to TRBJ2-1; 10 bases align to TRBD2. This CDR3 contains 17 residues. Germline CDR1 is SGHDT and CDR2 is YYEEEE. V trimming: 1 base; J trimming: 6 bases; junction bases outside the gene matches: 10. CDR3 in DNA: TGTGCCAGCAGCTTGCCCTCCCTAGCGGGGGAGGGCAATGAGCAGTTCTTC. Protein sequence: CASSLPSLAGEGNEQFF.

This chain connects TRBV9 to TRBJ2-7, with a tentative D call TRBD2 (5 bases). V lost 5 bases, J lost 0 bases, and 9 bases lay in between. The length of the CDR3 is 13 residues. The V gene's germline CDR1 is SGDLS and CDR2 YYNGEE. CDR3 protein: CASRERDSYEQYF. As DNA, the CDR3 is TGTGCCAGCAGAGAGAGGGACTCCTACGAGCAGTACTTC.

The rearrangement links TRBV4-3 to TRBJ1-5, with 9 bases lining up with TRBD1. Germline loops: CDR1 LGHNA, CDR2 YSLEER. V was clipped by 2 bases and J by 13 bases; unmatched bases: 6. This CDR3 is 13 amino acids long. CDR3 sequence (DNA): TGCGCCAGCAGCCAATCCCCGGGACAGGGTCAGCATTTT. This gives the protein CASSQSPGQGQHF.

This clone was seen more than once but under ten times. CDR3 sequence: CASSADRDPYGYTF. The CDR3 nucleotides read TGTGCCAGCAGTGCGGACAGGGATCCCTATGGCTACACCTTC. V is TRBV2 and J is TRBJ1-2, with 8 positions matching TRBD1. The CDR3 runs 14 residues. V shed 4 bases, J shed 4 bases, and the junction held 5 bases outside the gene matches. The V gene's germline CDR1 is SNHLY and CDR2 FYNNEI.

The chain joins TRBV6-5 to TRBJ2-7; possible D gene TRBD1, 6 bases. V was clipped by 4 bases and J by 2 bases, with 18 bases between them. Germline CDR1 reads MNHEY; CDR2 reads SVGAGI. The CDR3 runs 16 residues. DNA for the CDR3: TGTGCCAGCAGTTTCAGCACCGGGACAACCACCTACGAGCAGTACTTC. Protein product: CASSFSTGTTTYEQYF.

This chain uses TRBV29-1 with TRBJ2-1; weak D call: TRBD1 (6 bases). The V gene's germline CDR1 is SQVTM and CDR2 ANQGSEA. Trimming stripped 0 bases from V and 8 bases from J, with 17 bases between. The CDR3 is made up of 15 amino acids. The DNA for the CDR3 is TGCAGCGTTGAAGAATCGGGACACCCCGGGGATGAGCAGTTCTTC. Amino acid sequence: CSVEESGHPGDEQFF.